The 8 T cell receptor beta chains below were found in one sample sequenced in a study of shared clonotypes between healthy human individuals. Data came from immunoSEQ multiplex PCR; TCRdb stores just in-frame clones and leaves some out. The sample comprises hundreds of thousands of clones, 96% of which are singletons, and roughly 0.1% rests with the top ten. Terminally differentiated effector memory CD45RA+ cells were excluded from the naive CD8 cells, which were CD45RO-negative and positively selected for CCR7. The sequenced sample was naive CD8+ T cells sorted from blood. These receptors were obtained from a woman in her thirties in good health.

The V and J genes are TRBV5-4 and TRBJ2-3; 7 positions agree with TRBD1. The CDR3 consists of 12 residues. Unmatched junction bases numbered 3, after V lost 8 bases and J lost 3 bases. Germline V gene sequence: CDR1 SGHNT, CDR2 YYREEE (reference sequence). For the CDR3, the DNA is TGTGCCAGTCGACAGGGAACAGATACGCAGTATTTT. Protein: CASRQGTDTQYF.

The rearrangement joins TRBV5-6 to TRBJ2-3, with D perhaps matching TRBD2 (6 bases). Germline V lookup: CDR1 SGHDT, CDR2 YYEEEE. Between the trimmed V and J ends, which lost 2 bases and 0 bases, there was a span of 19 bases. The length of the CDR3 is 18 residues. This chain's CDR3 is CASSFSTRGSGSTDTQYF. The CDR3 DNA sequence: TGTGCCAGCAGCTTTTCCACCCGGGGTAGCGGCAGCACAGATACGCAGTATTTT.

This sequence joins TRBV4-2 and TRBJ2-1, with 8 nucleotides matching TRBD2. The V and J ends lost 3 bases and 8 bases, in that order; junction bases with no gene match: 9. Germline V gene data show CDR1 as LGHNA and CDR2 as YNFKEQ. This CDR3 has 15 amino acids. CDR3 loop: CASSQDGRAGDEQFF. Written as DNA, the CDR3 is TGTGCCAGCAGCCAGGACGGGAGGGCCGGGGATGAGCAGTTCTTC.

The chain employs TRBV11-2 and TRBJ1-1; D is uncertain. There are 16 residues in the CDR3. CDR1 and CDR2 (germline): SGHAT, FQNNGV. Trimming cost V 7 bases and J 0 bases, with 18 bases left between them. The CDR3 is CASIRTRALLNTEAFF. In DNA, the CDR3 is TGTGCCAGCATCCGGACGAGGGCCTTGTTGAACACTGAAGCTTTCTTT.

The CDR3 region has the DNA TGTGCCAGCAGCTCCCCCCTATTTGAAAAACTGTTTTTT. This gives the protein CASSSPLFEKLFF. J is TRBJ1-4 and V is TRBV7-9; unclear D gene. Germline-derived CDR1 and CDR2 are SEHNR and FQNEAQ (reference sequence). Trimming stripped 4 bases from V and 7 bases from J, with 10 bases between. The CDR3 runs 13 residues.

The chain recombines TRBV9 with TRBJ2-7, with TRBD1 matching over 9 bases. V dropped 3 bases and J dropped 7; count of bases not matched to a gene: 11. Per the germline V gene, CDR1 is SGDLS and CDR2 is YYNGEE. The CDR3 runs 15 residues. CDR3 DNA sequence: TGTGCCAGCAGCGAGGGCATCGGGACAGGGTGGGAGCAGTACTTC. Translating it yields CASSEGIGTGWEQYF.

This sequence joins TRBV28 and TRBJ1-5, with D unclear. The length of the CDR3 is 17 residues. Trimming shortened V by 6 bases and J by 6 bases, and 24 bases separated the two germline ends. The germline CDR1 and CDR2 sequences are MDHEN and SYDVKM. The CDR3 is CASSPPSRTEGVQPQHF. The CDR3 DNA is TGTGCCAGCAGCCCCCCGTCCCGGACTGAAGGAGTTCAGCCCCAGCATTTT.

The chain couples TRBV28 to TRBJ2-5; no reliable D call. Trimming cost V 8 bases and J 5 bases, with 21 bases left between them. In germline, CDR1 is MDHEN, CDR2 SYDVKM. The CDR3 is 15 amino acids. As DNA, the CDR3 is TGTGCCAGCTCACTCAGTGGCAGTCCCTCGGAGACCCAGTACTTC. Protein: CASSLSGSPSETQYF.